Listed below are T cell receptor beta chains from one sample, sequenced in a study of shared clonotypes between healthy human individuals. Assay: immunoSEQ multiplex PCR; the TCRdb copy retains only in-frame clones and omits some. Here the sample spans some 1,900,000 clones, over 85% being singletons. Sequencing was carried out using naive CD8+ T cells sorted from blood. These receptors all come from a man younger than 35 in good health. The conserved cysteine and the conserved F or W are not part of the CDR3 here. Fields, in order: V gene, clone size, J gene, CDR3 protein. Size tells how often a clone was seen (once, few, many) or the class of an expanded clone, and some rows leave it out.

>TRBV7-2|.|TRBJ2-1
ASSFEGLASFYNEQF
>TRBV4-1|.|TRBJ2-1
ASSQGTGTSEQF
>TRBV27|.|TRBJ2-2
ASSLRGAVGTGELF
>TRBV4-2|.|TRBJ1-1
ASSQGVSNTEAF
>TRBV4-1|.|TRBJ2-7
ASSQVGTQHEQY
>TRBV28|.|TRBJ1-1
ASSAGDHQAF
>TRBV11-2|.|TRBJ2-1
ASSLGDAGEYEQF
>TRBV4-1|.|TRBJ2-1
ASSQGGGILTEQF
>TRBV5-1|.|TRBJ1-2
ASSSDPNYGYT
>TRBV27|.|TRBJ2-2
ASSYGPGRTGELF
>TRBV5-1|.|TRBJ2-7
ASSLGLALEQY
>TRBV4-1|once|TRBJ1-2
ASSQGAGGSNYGYT
>TRBV18|once|TRBJ2-7
ASSPGTSYEQY
>TRBV27|.|TRBJ2-5
ASSLVGGAQETQY
>TRBV6-4|.|TRBJ2-4
ASIRQPLGKIQY
>TRBV15|.|TRBJ1-5
ATSRGASNQPQH
>TRBV14|.|TRBJ2-3
ASSQDRGLTDTQY
>TRBV5-5|.|TRBJ1-5
ASSSFNQPQH
>TRBV2|.|TRBJ2-5
ASSEVGTKETQY
>TRBV28|once|TRBJ2-7
ASSFADRDNEQY
>TRBV5-6|.|TRBJ2-2
ASSGIASGELF
>TRBV5-4|.|TRBJ2-7
ASSPGGGSNEQY
>TRBV29-1|.|TRBJ2-7
SVLDTVTEQY
>TRBV18|.|TRBJ2-3
ASSPQGSTDTQY
>TRBV13|.|TRBJ2-7
ASSLGGTFTYEQY
>TRBV19|.|TRBJ2-1
ASRLANEQF
>TRBV28|.|TRBJ1-1
ASSPPQGTTEAF
>TRBV4-1|.|TRBJ1-1
ASSRGLRTEAF
>TRBV6-5|.|TRBJ2-1
ASSYSGLAGLNEQF
>TRBV2|.|TRBJ1-2
AIQKRDTNYGYT
>TRBV2|.|TRBJ1-1
ASSDFGVNTEAF
>TRBV7-6|.|TRBJ2-7
ASSLFAVSESYEQY
>TRBV2|.|TRBJ2-1
ASSETGGNEQF
>TRBV5-4|.|TRBJ2-7
ASSWASSYEQY
>TRBV14|.|TRBJ2-3
ASSSTFGTRFDTQY
>TRBV6-5|.|TRBJ2-7
ASFGGTEPYEQY
>TRBV27|.|TRBJ2-7
ASSSGTGGVEQY
>TRBV5-1|.|TRBJ2-7
ASSPSPDSYEQY
>TRBV4-3|.|TRBJ2-5
ASSQSSGGGEQETQY
>TRBV10-3|.|TRBJ2-5
AISEDRGLETQY
>TRBV5-6|.|TRBJ1-4
ASSTLMGEREKLF
>TRBV5-6|.|TRBJ2-5
ASSLGLEAY
>TRBV21-1|.|TRBJ1-4
ASSTRADNSPISEKLF
>TRBV9|.|TRBJ1-3
ASSPQDGYSGNTIY
>TRBV30|.|TRBJ2-7
AWSLAGTYEQY
>TRBV6-1|.|TRBJ2-7
ASSEGTSGFAVAYEQY
>TRBV6-5|.|TRBJ2-7
ASSYTRGYEQY